These 29 T cell receptor beta chains came from one sample sequenced in a study of CD8 T cells in Susac syndrome. Random hexamers primed reverse transcription of about 0.45 to 1 ug RNA. TCRdb redid the calling of the immunoSEQ multiplex PCR reads with MiXCR, one entry per CDR3 protein. There are about 120,000 distinct CDR3 sequences in the sample; 85% to 95% occur only once, and about 0.12% lies in the top ten. The specimen was CD8+ T cells from PBMCs. The receptors stem from a human donor in good health.

The rearrangement joins TRBV4-3 to TRBJ2-2; 8 bases agree with TRBD2. The CDR3 sequence is 18 residues long. V was clipped by 1 base and J by 6 bases; unmatched bases: 13. Per the germline V gene, CDR1 is LGHNA and CDR2 is YSLEER. The CDR3 DNA is TGCGCCAGCAGCCAAGGGATTTTAAGCGGGAGTAACGCCGGGGAGCTGTTTTTT. It encodes CASSQGILSGSNAGELFF.

For this clonotype: This may arise from a read error, as a much more abundant clone is one base away. The rearrangement links TRBV12-3 or TRBV12-4 to TRBJ2-5; D gene uncertain. Trimming took off 7 bases at V and 4 bases at J, with 7 bases between the two ends. This CDR3 has 11 amino acids. The CDR3 DNA follows: TGTGCCAGCACCTTAGGAGAGACCCAGTACTTC. Translating it yields CASTLGETQYF.

The chain has TRBV6-2 or TRBV6-3 and TRBJ2-1; unclear D gene. The germline gives CDR1 MNHEY, CDR2 SVGEGT. The CDR3 is 17 residues long. Trimming stripped 0 bases from V and 1 base from J, with 13 bases between. The CDR3 region is CASSYSDSERSYNEQFF. CDR3 DNA sequence: TGTGCCAGCAGTTACTCAGACTCTGAAAGGTCCTACAATGAGCAGTTCTTC.

Only one count was recorded for this clonotype. The chain recombines TRBV6-5 with TRBJ1-4; TRBD1 might be the D (6 bases). CDR1 is MNHEY, CDR2 SVGAGI, per germline. V lost 2 bases, J lost 6 bases, and 10 bases lay in between. CDR3 length: 14 residues. The CDR3: CASSYNRADEKLFF. DNA for the CDR3: TGTGCCAGCAGTTACAACAGGGCGGATGAAAAACTGTTTTTT.

The CDR3 coding sequence is TGTGCCAGCAGCGGACAGGGGCTCGAGCAGTACTTC. This translates into CASSGQGLEQYF. The V gene is TRBV9, the J gene TRBJ2-7; 8 bases line up with TRBD1. Germline-derived CDR1 and CDR2 are SGDLS and YYNGEE. The CDR3 runs to 12 residues. Germline trimming cut 3 bases from V and 6 bases from J; bases unmatched to any gene: 2.

The rearrangement links TRBV7-9 to TRBJ2-2; D assignment may be TRBD1 or TRBD2 (5 bases each). Germline CDR1 is SEHNR and CDR2 is FQNEAQ (reference sequence). Trimming cost V 8 bases and J 6 bases, with 19 bases left between them. The CDR3 totals 15 residues. The CDR3 DNA is TGTGCCAGCGGCCAGAGGGAGTTGGGGGCCGGGGAGCTGTTTTTT. This translates into CASGQRELGAGELFF.

The count of this clonotype is one. For the CDR3, the DNA is TGCAGTGCTAGAGATTTACAGGGTTGGTCTGGAAACACCATATATTTT. The encoded protein is CSARDLQGWSGNTIYF. V and J are TRBV20-1 and TRBJ1-3, with D perhaps matching TRBD1 (6 bases). The V gene's germline CDR1 is DFQATT and CDR2 SNEGSKA (reference sequence). V lost 0 bases and J lost 1, with 13 bases in between. The CDR3 spans 16 residues.

This clonotype was observed once. The chain has TRBV10-3 and TRBJ2-7, with TRBD1 matching 9 bases. The CDR3 totals 14 residues. CDR1 is ENHRY and CDR2 is SYGVKD in the germline V gene. V trimming: 3 bases; J trimming: 4 bases; junction bases outside the gene matches: 4. This CDR3 is CAISDQGQGYEQYF. CDR3 coding DNA: TGTGCCATCAGTGACCAAGGACAGGGGTACGAGCAGTACTTC.

The chain has TRBV20-1 and TRBJ2-2; maybe TRBD2 (7 bases). CDR1 and CDR2 from the germline V gene are DFQATT and SNEGSKA (reference sequence). CDR3 length: 14 amino acids. This chain's CDR3 is CSARGGGRAGELFF. The DNA for the CDR3 is TGCAGCGCCCGGGGAGGGGGGAGGGCCGGGGAGCTGTTTTTT.

The chain employs TRBV5-4 and TRBJ2-1; 9 bases are a match to TRBD2. Trimming removed 0 bases from V and 1 base from J; junction bases left unmatched: 5. CDR3 length: 17 amino acids. The germline V gene encodes CDR1 SGHNT and CDR2 YYREEE (reference sequence). DNA of the CDR3: TGTGCCAGCAGCTTGGGCGGCGGGGGGGGGTCCTACAATGAGCAGTTCTTC. Protein product: CASSLGGGGGSYNEQFF.

The chain joins TRBV14 to TRBJ1-1, with 7 bases fitting TRBD1. CDR1 SGHDN and CDR2 FVKESK come from the germline V gene. J was trimmed by 6 bases and V by 0 bases; bases with no gene match: 7. The CDR3 runs 15 residues. The CDR3 loop reads CASSQDPQGFAEAFF. CDR3 nucleotide sequence: TGTGCCAGCAGCCAAGATCCACAGGGGTTCGCTGAAGCTTTCTTT.

The chain links TRBV6-2 or TRBV6-3 to TRBJ2-3; D remains ambiguous. The CDR3 has 15 amino acids. Germline CDR1 and CDR2: MNHEY and SVGEGT. The V gene lost 5 bases and the J gene lost 3 bases, with 15 bases spanning the gap. CDR3 sequence: CASSRPLDGTDTQYF. The CDR3 DNA follows: TGTGCCAGCAGTAGGCCCCTAGATGGGACAGATACGCAGTATTTT.

V and J are TRBV7-2 and TRBJ1-1; D uncertain. The germline V gene encodes CDR1 SGHTA and CDR2 FQGNSA. The CDR3 runs 13 residues. With 6 bases removed from V and 3 bases from J, the gap between germline ends came to 11 bases. CDR3 region: CASRSTWDTEAFF. The CDR3, as DNA: TGTGCCAGCAGGTCTACCTGGGACACTGAAGCTTTCTTT. Filled out from reference TRBV7-2 and TRBJ1-1, the complete variable domain reads GAGVSQSPSNKVTEKGKDVELRCDPISGHTALYWYRQSLGQGLEFLIYFQGNSAPDKSGLPSDRFSAERTGGSVSTLTIQRTQQEDSAVYLCASRSTWDTEAFFGQGTRLTVV.

This chain uses TRBV6-5 with TRBJ2-2; D call uncertain. The V end was cut by 6 bases, the J end by 7 bases, with 9 bases between. The CDR3 has 12 residues. CDR1 is MNHEY, CDR2 SVGAGI, per germline. The CDR3 loop is CASSPVDGELFF. The CDR3 DNA follows: TGTGCCAGCAGCCCCGTGGACGGGGAGCTGTTTTTT.

The gene calls are TRBV29-1 and TRBJ2-7; D possibly corresponds to TRBD1 (5 bases). Between the trimmed V and J ends, which lost 0 bases and 0 bases, there was a span of 12 bases. This CDR3 has 15 residues. From germline, CDR1 is SQVTM and CDR2 ANQGSEA. CDR3 loop: CSVEEWGKSSYEQYF. DNA of the CDR3: TGCAGCGTTGAAGAATGGGGCAAGAGCTCCTACGAGCAGTACTTC.

V gene TRBV6-5 combines with J gene TRBJ1-1, with 9 bases aligning to TRBD1. The CDR3 totals 13 residues. Germline CDR1 is MNHEY and CDR2 is SVGAGI. V gave up 6 bases and J gave up 4 bases; unmatched junction bases: 3. The CDR3 nucleotides are TGTGCCAGCAGAAGGGACAGGGCCACTGAAGCTTTCTTT. Translation: CASRRDRATEAFF.

The chain uses TRBV6-2 or TRBV6-3 and TRBJ2-2; D may be TRBD1 (5 bases). V shed 6 bases and J shed 7 bases, with 12 bases lying between them. This CDR3 has 13 residues. Germline V gives CDR1 MNHEY, CDR2 SVGEGT. CDR3 in amino acids: CASSHPGRGELFF. The CDR3 DNA sequence: TGTGCCAGCAGCCACCCAGGGCGCGGGGAGCTGTTTTTT.

The rearrangement joins TRBV3-1 to TRBJ2-3; D is possibly TRBD2 (6 bases). Germline V gene data show CDR1 as LGHDT and CDR2 as YNNKEL (reference sequence). This CDR3 comprises 16 residues. The ends were cut back, 4 bases at V and 2 bases at J, with 16 bases in the middle. CDR3 sequence: CASSLKTRYDTDTQYF. The CDR3 DNA reads as TGTGCCAGCAGCCTAAAGACTAGGTATGACACAGATACGCAGTATTTT.

The chain combines TRBV11-2 with TRBJ2-1; D gene ambiguous. CDR1 SGHAT and CDR2 FQNNGV come from the germline V gene. V gave up 5 bases and J gave up 3 bases, with 11 bases separating them. This CDR3 region has 14 residues. CDR3 region: CASSPLRRYNEQFF. In DNA, the CDR3 is TGTGCCAGCAGCCCTCTAAGGCGCTACAATGAGCAGTTCTTC.

This clonotype has more than one count but fewer than ten. The chain is built from TRBV30 and TRBJ1-1, with a weak D call TRBD1 (5 bases). This CDR3 contains 14 residues. Trimming took 5 bases from V and 1 from J, leaving 14 bases between them. Germline CDR1 reads GTSNPN; CDR2 reads SVGIG (reference sequence). The chain's CDR3 is CAWGAGPKNTEAFF. The CDR3 nucleotides read TGTGCCTGGGGGGCGGGACCGAAGAACACTGAAGCTTTCTTT.

This rearrangement joins TRBV7-3 to TRBJ2-1; the D call may be TRBD1 or TRBD2 (5 bases each). Trimming took 0 bases from V and 5 from J, leaving 11 bases between them. CDR1 is SGHTA and CDR2 is FQGTGA in the germline V gene. The CDR3 consists of 15 residues. The chain's CDR3 is CASSLTRDPNNEQFF. The CDR3 region has the DNA TGTGCCAGCAGCTTAACTAGGGACCCAAACAATGAGCAGTTCTTC.

V and J are TRBV7-3 and TRBJ1-5; D is unclear. V gave up 5 bases and J gave up 9 bases, with 14 bases separating them. The CDR3 loop spans 13 amino acids. Germline V gene data show CDR1 as SGHTA and CDR2 as FQGTGA. CDR3 coding DNA: TGTGCCAGCAGCCCGACTGGGCGTGGGCCCCAGCATTTT. Protein: CASSPTGRGPQHF.

This chain uses TRBV7-2 with TRBJ2-7, with 9 positions matching TRBD2. In germline, CDR1 is SGHTA, CDR2 FQGNSA. With 6 bases clipped from V and 0 bases from J, the junction kept 3 bases outside the gene matches. The CDR3 is 14 residues long. CDR3 sequence: CASRPAGGSYEQYF. The CDR3 region has the DNA TGTGCCAGCAGGCCAGCGGGGGGCTCCTACGAGCAGTACTTC.

This chain uses TRBV6-5 with TRBJ2-3, with TRBD1 identical over 8 bases. The CDR3 has 14 amino acids. Germline CDR1 MNHEY, CDR2 SVGAGI. The V gene end was trimmed by 4 bases and the J gene end by 5 bases; junction bases not matched to a gene: 5. CDR3 sequence reads: CASSLDRVIDTQYF. The CDR3 DNA is TGTGCCAGCAGTTTGGACAGGGTAATAGATACGCAGTATTTT.

V is TRBV20-1 and J is TRBJ1-5, with unresolved D. The V gene's germline CDR1 is DFQATT and CDR2 SNEGSKA (reference sequence). The V end was cut by 0 bases, the J end by 0 bases, with 15 bases between. The CDR3 sequence is 17 residues long. CDR3 sequence (DNA): TGCAGTGCTAGAGATAACATTGAGACTTATAGCAATCAGCCCCAGCATTTT. Encoded protein: CSARDNIETYSNQPQHF.

The J gene is TRBJ2-3, the V gene TRBV20-1; 7 positions match TRBD2. The V segment lost 6 bases and the J segment 4 bases; nucleotides outside the gene matches: 10. CDR3 length: 14 amino acids. CDR1 is DFQATT, CDR2 SNEGSKA, per germline (reference sequence). The CDR3 nucleotides read TGCAGTGCAAAGACCGGGGGAGGGCCAGATACGCAGTATTTT. Protein product: CSAKTGGGPDTQYF.

This clonotype has just a few counts. The chain employs TRBV7-6 and TRBJ2-5, with D possibly being TRBD1 or TRBD2 (5 bases each). The CDR3 contains 14 residues. Between the trimmed V and J ends, which lost 3 bases and 5 bases, there was a span of 13 bases. Germline CDR1 is SGHVS and CDR2 is FNYEAQ. CDR3 protein: CASSFGTRGETQYF. CDR3 DNA sequence: TGTGCCAGCAGCTTCGGGACCCGGGGCGAGACCCAGTACTTC.

The chain is built from TRBV23-1 and TRBJ2-4; TRBD1 might be the D (5 bases). TRBV23-1 is given ORF status, its function remaining uncertain. The V end was cut by 4 bases, the J end by 3 bases, with 22 bases between. This CDR3 is 18 amino acids long. The CDR3 here is CASSPPGYISGNKNIQYF. The CDR3 nucleotides are TGCGCCAGCAGTCCCCCAGGGTACATTTCGGGCAACAAAAACATTCAGTACTTC.

The gene calls are TRBV9 and TRBJ1-2; D gene ambiguous. CDR3 length: 13 residues. V lost 3 bases, J lost 8 bases, and 14 bases lay in between. Per germline, CDR1 SGDLS and CDR2 YYNGEE. The CDR3 loop is CASSAKETTGYTF. Here the CDR3 DNA reads TGTGCCAGCAGCGCGAAGGAAACGACGGGCTACACCTTC.